Shown below are 16 T cell receptor beta chains from a single sample sequenced in a study of vaccination effects on CD4 cells after COVID-19 (dated by TCRdb to 2022 to 2024). In the ViraFEST assay, PBMC were stimulated with viral peptide pools, and TCR sequencing was then used to find antigen-specific CD4+ T cell clonotypes based on their expansion. After 10 to 11 days of culture, CD4+ T cells were isolated with the EasySep CD4+ T cell isolation kit. PCR-confirmed SARS-CoV-2 infection had occurred in convalescent patients between March and December 2020, before the Alpha, Beta and Delta variants emerged in the United States. Each participant received two doses of an mRNA SARS-CoV-2 vaccine, either BNT162b2 or mRNA-1273. Library preparation employed the immunoSEQ multiplex PCR assay. TCRdb stores this immuneACCESS table with in-frame sequences only. Part of the clones is absent; in the studies checked, under half of the shortfall reflects unresolved V genes, and no reason is known for the rest. Counted in this sample were 13,000 to 15,000 clones; roughly 75% of them appeared once. 17% of the sample is in the top ten clones.

Their antigens remain unidentified. The source was CD4+ T cells from PBMCs cultured with SARS-CoV-2 spike peptides, collected after COVID-19 vaccination. What the cell subset or site label conveys for this sample: SARS-CoV-2 spike overlapping peptide pool stimulation. The origin of the receptors is a human donor who had a prior SARS-CoV-2 infection.

The chain links TRBV19 to TRBJ2-3, with a tentative D call TRBD2 (6 bases). V was cut by 3 bases and J by 2 bases, with 12 bases left in between. Germline values: CDR1 LNHDA, CDR2 SQIVND (reference sequence). The CDR3 length is 15 residues. The CDR3 loop is CASSMWEAPTDTQYF. The CDR3 DNA reads as TGTGCCAGTAGTATGTGGGAGGCCCCCACAGATACGCAGTATTTT.

V usage is TRBV7-9 and J usage is TRBJ2-1; a possible D gene is TRBD1 (6 bases). The germline gives CDR1 SEHNR, CDR2 FQNEAQ (reference sequence). Trimming took 2 bases from V and 1 from J, leaving 15 bases between them. The CDR3 covers 17 residues. CDR3 sequence: CASSLQLRTVSYNEQFF. CDR3 in DNA: TGTGCCAGCAGCTTACAGTTAAGGACAGTTTCCTACAATGAGCAGTTCTTC. Full variable domain (rest looked up from reference TRBV7-9 and TRBJ2-1): DTGVSQNPRHKITKRGQNVTFRCDPISEHNRLYWYRQTLGQGPEFLTYFQNEAQLEKSRLLSDRFSAERPKGSFSTLEIQRTEQGDSAMYLCASSLQLRTVSYNEQFFGPGTRLTVL.

V is TRBV5-1 and J is TRBJ2-3; 9 nucleotides agree with TRBD1. CDR1 is SGHRS, CDR2 YFSETQ, per germline. This CDR3 has 14 amino acids. V was pared by 2 bases and J by 8 bases, with 6 bases of the junction left unmatched. The CDR3 is CASSFGTGSATQYF. The CDR3 bases are TGCGCCAGCAGCTTCGGGACAGGGTCCGCTACGCAGTATTTT.

The chain employs TRBV5-1 and TRBJ1-3; tentatively, D is TRBD1 (5 bases). V lost 0 bases, J lost 3 bases, and 13 bases lay in between. This CDR3 is 16 amino acids long. Germline values: CDR1 SGHRS, CDR2 YFSETQ. CDR3 loop: CASSLDGDGVGNTIYF. The DNA of the CDR3 is TGCGCCAGCAGCTTGGACGGGGACGGCGTTGGAAACACCATATATTTT.

This clone showed up just a few times. The CDR3 sequence: CASSPRPTLDTQYF. In DNA form, the CDR3 reads TGTGCCAGCAGCCCCAGACCCACTTTGGATACGCAGTATTTT. V gene TRBV7-8 combines with J gene TRBJ2-3; unclear D gene. The CDR3 is 14 residues long. Germline V gene sequence: CDR1 SGHVS, CDR2 FQNEAQ. Trimming removed 5 bases at V and 6 bases at J, with 15 bases between.

The rearrangement uses TRBV12-3 or TRBV12-4 and TRBJ1-6, with D unclear. V was pared by 8 bases and J by 8 bases, with 10 bases between. This CDR3 is built from 12 residues. This CDR3 reads CASQSRYSPLHF. DNA of the CDR3: TGTGCCAGCCAGTCCCGATATTCACCCCTCCACTTT.

The CDR3 protein is CASSLADTQYF. DNA for the CDR3: TGCGCCAGCAGCTTGGCGGATACGCAGTATTTT. The chain carries TRBV5-1 and TRBJ2-3; no definite D call. The ends were cut back, 0 bases at V and 6 bases at J, with 2 bases in the middle. CDR3 length: 11 residues. The germline gives CDR1 SGHRS, CDR2 YFSETQ.

The V call is TRBV9, the J call TRBJ2-1; 8 bases are a match to TRBD2. Germline V gene sequence: CDR1 SGDLS, CDR2 YYNGEE. V lost 0 bases to trimming and J lost 0 bases; unmatched junction nucleotides: 8. This CDR3 comprises 18 residues. The CDR3 DNA reads as TGTGCCAGCAGCGTAGGCCTCCATGGGACTAGCTCCTACAATGAGCAGTTCTTC. Its translation is CASSVGLHGTSSYNEQFF.

This clone occurred once. The chain carries TRBV4-1 and TRBJ2-3; 9 bases fit TRBD2. V was pared by 3 bases and J by 3 bases, with 7 bases of the junction left unmatched. This CDR3 has 16 residues. Germline V gene data show CDR1 as MGHRA and CDR2 as YSYEKL. The CDR3 sequence is CASSQVSGRLTDTQYF. Here the CDR3 DNA reads TGCGCCAGCAGCCAGGTTAGCGGGAGACTGACAGATACGCAGTATTTT.

The J gene is TRBJ2-1, the V gene TRBV7-2; TRBD2 is a possible D gene (6 bases). V was cut by 0 bases and J by 3 bases, with 9 bases left in between. Germline CDR1 SGHTA, CDR2 FQGNSA. CDR3 length: 15 amino acids. CDR3 loop: CASSLAGGVYNEQFF. The CDR3 DNA reads as TGTGCCAGCAGCTTAGCGGGAGGAGTCTACAATGAGCAGTTCTTC.

The chain joins TRBV7-2 to TRBJ2-4, with D maybe TRBD2 (5 bases). Germline CDR1 SGHTA, CDR2 FQGNSA. V was clipped by 6 bases and J by 0 bases, with 12 bases between them. The CDR3 has 15 residues. CDR3 DNA: TGTGCCAGCAGTCCCTCCGGGATAGCCAAAAACATTCAGTACTTC. It encodes CASSPSGIAKNIQYF.

The chain carries TRBV30 and TRBJ1-3; D gene uncertain. Germline loops: CDR1 GTSNPN, CDR2 SVGIG (reference sequence). V was clipped by 5 bases and J by 0 bases, with 8 bases between them. CDR3 size: 13 residues. The CDR3 protein is CAWETSSGNTIYF. CDR3 bases: TGTGCCTGGGAAACCAGCTCTGGAAACACCATATATTTT.

The genes are TRBV5-8 and TRBJ2-2; TRBD2 might be the D (6 bases). Trimming removed 3 bases at V and 4 bases at J, with 16 bases between. The length of the CDR3 is 16 residues. The germline V gene encodes CDR1 SGHTS and CDR2 YDEGEE. CDR3 nucleotides: TGTGCCAGCAGCTGGGAACCCTCGCGGGGCACCGGGGAGCTGTTTTTT. Protein product: CASSWEPSRGTGELFF.

In this sample, this clone turned up once. The chain links TRBV5-6 to TRBJ2-3; 13 bases are shared with TRBD2. Trimming cost V 5 bases and J 1 base; bases outside gene matches: 10. Germline V gene lookup returns CDR1 SGHDT and CDR2 YYEEEE. The CDR3 extends over 18 amino acids. For the CDR3, the DNA is TGTGCCAGCAGTCCTGTAGCACTAGCGGGGGGGGGCACAGATACGCAGTATTTT. Translation gives CASSPVALAGGGTDTQYF.

This rearrangement joins TRBV30 to TRBJ2-3; D not certain. This CDR3 has 12 amino acids. Germline values: CDR1 GTSNPN, CDR2 SVGIG (reference sequence). Trimming shortened V by 2 bases and J by 5 bases, and 8 bases separated the two germline ends. The CDR3 spells CAWSTMGDTQYF. The CDR3 DNA reads as TGTGCCTGGAGTACCATGGGAGATACGCAGTATTTT.

The J gene is TRBJ2-1, the V gene TRBV7-9, with D hard to call. CDR3 length equals 12 residues. Trimming removed 8 bases from V and 7 bases from J, with 12 bases in between. Germline V CDR1 and CDR2: SEHNR, FQNEAQ (reference sequence). CDR3: CASQDRTNEQFF. CDR3 nucleotide sequence: TGTGCCAGCCAGGACCGGACGAATGAGCAGTTCTTC.